One sample yielded the 31 T cell receptor beta chains listed below, sequenced in a study of response to subunit inactivated influenza vaccine. TCRdb recomputed calls from the RT-PCR reads with MiXCR, one row per CDR3 protein. The sample yields approximately 520,000 distinct CDR3 sequences, more than 15% seen once. The sequencing used CD4+ T cells sorted from PBMCs, collected less than 30 months after vaccination. The receptors originated from a man between 45 and 75 years old who received an inactivated influenza vaccine.

This clonotype has only a few counts. The chain employs TRBV3-1 and TRBJ1-5; D might be TRBD1 (6 bases). Germline CDR1 is LGHDT and CDR2 is YNNKEL (reference sequence). The CDR3 is made up of 16 amino acids. Trimming took 4 bases from V and 7 from J, leaving 20 bases between them. The CDR3 sequence is CASSLGGAQRGQPQHF. The CDR3 nucleotides read TGTGCCAGCAGCCTAGGGGGGGCGCAGAGGGGACAGCCCCAGCATTTT.

The chain has TRBV12-3 or TRBV12-4 and TRBJ2-1; 8 bases map to TRBD1. With 6 bases clipped from V and 15 bases from J, the junction kept 13 bases outside the gene matches. The CDR3 length is 13 residues. The CDR3 DNA follows: TGTGCCAGCAGCCCAACCGGGACAGGCAATCTGTTCTTC. This translates into CASSPTGTGNLFF.

The rearrangement links TRBV4-3 to TRBJ2-1; TRBD1 or TRBD2 may be the D gene (5 bases each). CDR1 is LGHNA, CDR2 YSLEER, per germline. V lost 0 bases to trimming and J lost 12 bases, with 12 bases between them. The CDR3 is 13 residues long. The CDR3 protein is CASSQDWGSLQFF. The DNA of the CDR3 is TGCGCCAGCAGCCAAGATTGGGGGAGTCTGCAGTTCTTC.

This chain's CDR3 is CASSQEGGQMAGANVLTF. CDR3 bases: TGTGCCAGCAGCCAAGAGGGCGGACAGATGGCTGGGGCCAACGTCCTGACTTTC. The chain links TRBV4-2 to TRBJ2-6, with D possibly matching TRBD1 (6 bases). V shed 0 bases and J shed 2 bases, with 14 bases lying between them. In germline, CDR1 is LGHNA, CDR2 YNFKEQ. The CDR3 contains 18 residues.

The J gene is TRBJ2-3, the V gene TRBV21-1; no check of the table's D call, TRBD2, against the DNA was made. TRBV21-1 is a pseudogene locus. The CDR3 contains 17 residues. CDR3 nucleotides: TGTGCCAGCAGCAAAATCGGACTAGCGGAAAGCACAGATACGCAGTATTTT. Residues: CASSKIGLAESTDTQYF.

In this sample, this clonotype turned up many times. The chain links TRBV29-1 to TRBJ1-2; D is undetermined. The CDR3 is 11 residues long. Germline V gene data show CDR1 as SQVTM and CDR2 as ANQGSEA. Trimming took 6 bases from V and 6 from J, leaving 11 bases between them. The CDR3 sequence: CSVLHSNGYTF. As DNA, the CDR3 is TGCAGCGTCCTACATTCTAATGGCTACACCTTC.

The chain carries TRBV5-6 and TRBJ2-3, with 9 bases lining up with TRBD2. Germline lookup yields CDR1 SGHDT and CDR2 YYEEEE. V lost 3 bases, J lost 2 bases, and 10 bases stayed unmatched. This CDR3 spans 17 amino acids. The CDR3 region is CASSWTLTSGPTDTQYF. In DNA form, the CDR3 reads TGTGCCAGCAGCTGGACCCTGACTAGCGGCCCCACAGATACGCAGTATTTT.

A few counts support this clonotype. The chain links TRBV11-2 to TRBJ2-3; 10 bases fit TRBD2. The CDR3 is 16 residues long. Germline CDR1 reads SGHAT; CDR2 reads FQNNGV. J gave up 2 bases and V 2 bases, and 4 bases lay outside the gene matches. The DNA for the CDR3 is TGTGCCAGCAGCTTATCTAGCGGGAGACCCACAGATACGCAGTATTTT. Translation gives CASSLSSGRPTDTQYF.

This clonotype has at least ten counts. The V gene is TRBV20-1, the J gene TRBJ2-7; 7 bases match TRBD1. V dropped 2 bases and J dropped 7; count of bases not matched to a gene: 11. The CDR3 spans 14 residues. CDR1 and CDR2 (germline): DFQATT, SNEGSKA (reference sequence). Here the CDR3 DNA reads TGCAGTGCTAGACCCCGACAGGGATTGCGGGAGCAGTACTTC. Its translation is CSARPRQGLREQYF.

This chain joins TRBV9 and TRBJ2-3; TRBD2 might be the D (5 bases). CDR1 and CDR2 (germline): SGDLS, YYNGEE. This CDR3 is 15 amino acids long. The V and J ends lost 1 base and 4 bases respectively, with 13 bases between them. In DNA form, the CDR3 reads TGTGCCAGCAGCGTAACCCCGAATAGCGCAGATACGCAGTATTTT. Encoded protein: CASSVTPNSADTQYF.

V is TRBV2 and J is TRBJ1-2, with D possibly matching TRBD1 (5 bases). Germline-derived CDR1 and CDR2 are SNHLY and FYNNEI. The CDR3 spans 15 residues. V was trimmed by 4 bases and J by 4 bases, leaving 16 bases between them. The CDR3: CASSAKQGSVYGYTF. CDR3 DNA sequence: TGTGCCAGCAGTGCCAAGCAGGGAAGTGTCTATGGCTACACCTTC.

The rearrangement uses TRBV4-1 and TRBJ2-3; no firm D call. The CDR3 runs 14 residues. V dropped 4 bases and J dropped 2 bases, with 10 bases sitting between them. CDR1 MGHRA and CDR2 YSYEKL come from the germline V gene. Here the CDR3 reads CASSLPAATDTQYF. DNA of the CDR3: TGCGCCAGCAGCCTCCCCGCGGCCACAGATACGCAGTATTTT.

This clonotype was recorded many times. The rearrangement joins TRBV5-1 to TRBJ2-3; unclear D gene. The CDR3 runs to 13 residues. V was cut by 2 bases and J by 4 bases, with 8 bases left in between. Per germline, CDR1 SGHRS and CDR2 YFSETQ. The CDR3 loop reads CASSLRAPDTQYF. The CDR3 region has the DNA TGCGCCAGCAGCTTACGGGCGCCAGATACGCAGTATTTT. Looking up the rest from reference TRBV5-1 and TRBJ2-3 gives the full variable domain: KAGVTQTPRYLIKTRGQQVTLSCSPISGHRSVSWYQQTPGQGLQFLFEYFSETQRNKGNFPGRFSGRQFSNSRSEMNVSTLELGDSALYLCASSLRAPDTQYFGPGTRLTVL.

There are many counts of this clonotype. This sequence joins TRBV7-9 and TRBJ2-3; no definite D call. Deletions cut 4 bases from V and 6 bases from J, with 8 bases between. The germline gives CDR1 SEHNR, CDR2 FQNEAQ (reference sequence). CDR3 size: 12 residues. The CDR3: CASSSQGDTQYF. The CDR3 nucleotides are TGTGCCAGCAGCTCCCAAGGGGATACGCAGTATTTT.

The J gene is TRBJ1-1, the V gene TRBV7-8; possible D gene TRBD1, 6 bases. Germline V lookup: CDR1 SGHVS, CDR2 FQNEAQ. V was shortened by 1 base and J by 6 bases, with 18 bases between the two germline ends. This CDR3 comprises 16 residues. The CDR3 nucleotides read TGTGCCAGCAGCTTAGGTGGGGGCAGGGCGCCTCCTGAAGCTTTCTTT. It translates to CASSLGGGRAPPEAFF.

In its sample, this clonotype was seen a few times. The V and J genes are TRBV28 and TRBJ2-6, with a possible D match to TRBD2 (5 bases). This CDR3 comprises 16 residues. CDR1 and CDR2 from the germline V gene are MDHEN and SYDVKM. Trimming took 4 bases from V and 1 from J, leaving 11 bases between them. The DNA of the CDR3 is TGTGCCAGCAGTTCGCCGGGGATTTCTGGGGCCAACGTCCTGACTTTC. Residues: CASSSPGISGANVLTF.

This clonotype has a handful of counts. This chain joins TRBV29-1 and TRBJ2-7; either TRBD1 or TRBD2 may supply D (6 bases each). V was cut by 4 bases and J by 6 bases, with 10 bases left in between. CDR3 size: 11 residues. Germline CDR1 and CDR2: SQVTM and ANQGSEA. The CDR3 region is CSVGGAGEQYF. CDR3 in DNA: TGCAGCGTTGGGGGGGCAGGCGAGCAGTACTTC.

This chain joins TRBV20-1 and TRBJ1-6; 10 nucleotides line up with TRBD1. Trimming removed 1 base from V and 10 bases from J; junction bases left unmatched: 7. CDR1 and CDR2 (germline): DFQATT, SNEGSKA (reference sequence). This CDR3 region has 15 residues. The CDR3 coding sequence is TGCAGTGCTAGAGCCGACAGGGGGCGCATCTCACCCCTCCACTTT. Residues: CSARADRGRISPLHF.

V gene TRBV20-1 combines with J gene TRBJ2-7; either TRBD1 or TRBD2 may fit D (6 bases each). The germline V gene encodes CDR1 DFQATT and CDR2 SNEGSKA (reference sequence). CDR3 length: 16 residues. V was pared by 0 bases and J by 4 bases, with 19 bases between. The CDR3 nucleotides read TGCAGTGCTAGAGATCCTGGGCCGGGGGCTAGGTACGAGCAGTACTTC. Amino acids: CSARDPGPGARYEQYF.

This rearrangement joins TRBV29-1 to TRBJ2-7, with 7 bases fitting TRBD1. J lost 2 bases, V lost 3 bases, and 7 bases had no gene match. This CDR3 is 14 amino acids long. CDR1 SQVTM and CDR2 ANQGSEA come from the germline V gene. This chain's CDR3 is CSVETGTAPYEQYF. The CDR3 DNA reads as TGCAGCGTTGAGACGGGGACAGCTCCCTACGAGCAGTACTTC.

This clonotype showed up just a few times. This rearrangement joins TRBV6-5 to TRBJ2-2; 12 bases agree with TRBD1. Germline-derived CDR1 and CDR2 are MNHEY and SVGAGI. This CDR3 is built from 16 residues. V lost 7 bases to trimming and J lost 9 bases; unmatched junction nucleotides: 12. CDR3 region: CASTTPGQGAGRELFF. In DNA, the CDR3 is TGTGCCAGCACTACTCCGGGACAGGGGGCCGGCAGGGAGCTGTTTTTT.

This clonotype occurred a few times. V and J are TRBV6-1 and TRBJ2-1; a possible D gene is TRBD2 (6 bases). Per germline, CDR1 MNHNS and CDR2 SASEGT. This CDR3 is 16 amino acids long. The ends were cut back, 2 bases at V and 8 bases at J, with 19 bases in the middle. The CDR3 sequence: CASSEWLTSPRDEQFF. The CDR3 DNA follows: TGTGCCAGCAGTGAATGGTTGACTAGTCCGCGAGATGAGCAGTTCTTC.

V usage is TRBV6-5 and J usage is TRBJ2-7; no clear D gene. Trimming stripped 5 bases from V and 1 base from J, with 12 bases between. The CDR3 extends over 14 amino acids. CDR1 and CDR2 from the germline V gene are MNHEY and SVGAGI. CDR3 in amino acids: CASSNIRSSYEQYF. Written as DNA, the CDR3 is TGTGCCAGCAGTAACATAAGATCATCCTACGAGCAGTACTTC.

This clonotype was detected a few times. CDR3 in amino acids: CASNALRGETQYF. The CDR3 nucleotides read TGTGCCAGCAATGCCCTTAGGGGGGAGACCCAGTACTTC. This rearrangement joins TRBV12-3 or TRBV12-4 to TRBJ2-5; the D gene is possibly TRBD1 (6 bases). The CDR3 runs 13 residues. Trimming pared 7 bases from V and 5 bases from J, leaving 14 bases between.

This clonotype was counted between two and nine times. The V call is TRBV24-1, the J call TRBJ2-1; D uncertain. V gave up 9 bases and J gave up 2 bases, with 4 bases separating them. The CDR3 length is 11 residues. Germline CDR1 KGHDR, CDR2 SFDVKD. CDR3 loop: CATQAYNEQFF. For the CDR3, the DNA is TGTGCCACCCAAGCCTACAATGAGCAGTTCTTC.

This clonotype was counted only a few times. This chain uses TRBV24-1 with TRBJ2-1, with TRBD2 matching over 13 bases. The CDR3 has 16 residues. V dropped 3 bases and J dropped 7; count of bases not matched to a gene: 5. Germline V gives CDR1 KGHDR, CDR2 SFDVKD. For the CDR3, the DNA is TGTGCCACCAGTGATCTACTAGCGGGGGGGCGAAATGAGCAGTTCTTC. It codes for CATSDLLAGGRNEQFF.

This clonotype was seen a handful of times. The gene calls are TRBV10-3 and TRBJ1-1, with D unclear. Deletions cut 6 bases from V and 0 bases from J, with 8 bases between. The germline V gene encodes CDR1 ENHRY and CDR2 SYGVKD. The CDR3 contains 13 residues. This CDR3 is CAIRLYMNTEAFF. The CDR3 DNA is TGTGCCATCAGGCTATATATGAACACTGAAGCTTTCTTT.

This clonotype was observed a handful of times. CDR3 residues: CASSSTGRETQYF. The CDR3 coding sequence is TGTGCCAGCAGCTCGACAGGGAGAGAGACCCAGTACTTC. The chain uses TRBV28 and TRBJ2-5, with 7 bases that match TRBD1. V was pared by 6 bases and J by 4 bases, with 5 bases of the junction left unmatched. CDR3 length: 13 residues. Germline V gene lookup returns CDR1 MDHEN and CDR2 SYDVKM.

This chain connects TRBV6-5 to TRBJ1-4, with D possibly matching TRBD1 (6 bases). Trimming cost V 7 bases and J 2 bases, with 20 bases left between them. CDR3 length equals 17 residues. Germline loops: CDR1 MNHEY, CDR2 SVGAGI. The CDR3 sequence: CASNSGAGGFTNEKLFF. In DNA, the CDR3 is TGTGCCAGCAATTCAGGGGCAGGAGGATTTACTAATGAAAAACTGTTTTTT.

V and J are TRBV3-1 and TRBJ2-2; TRBD2 matches 13 bases. Germline V gene lookup returns CDR1 LGHDT and CDR2 YNNKEL (reference sequence). This CDR3 contains 19 residues. J gave up 6 bases and V 1 base, and 11 bases lay outside the gene matches. The CDR3, as DNA: TGTGCCAGCAGCCAAGCAAGCCTGGGACTAGCGGGACAGGCCGGGGAGCTGTTTTTT. Translated: CASSQASLGLAGQAGELFF.

This sequence joins TRBV7-3 and TRBJ2-1; 9 bases agree with TRBD2. Germline-derived CDR1 and CDR2 are SGHTA and FQGTGA. The CDR3 contains 17 residues. The V segment lost 4 bases and the J segment 4 bases; nucleotides outside the gene matches: 11. CDR3 residues: CASSSTSRGGPYNEQFF. The CDR3 bases are TGTGCCAGCAGCTCAACTTCGCGGGGGGGCCCGTACAATGAGCAGTTCTTC.